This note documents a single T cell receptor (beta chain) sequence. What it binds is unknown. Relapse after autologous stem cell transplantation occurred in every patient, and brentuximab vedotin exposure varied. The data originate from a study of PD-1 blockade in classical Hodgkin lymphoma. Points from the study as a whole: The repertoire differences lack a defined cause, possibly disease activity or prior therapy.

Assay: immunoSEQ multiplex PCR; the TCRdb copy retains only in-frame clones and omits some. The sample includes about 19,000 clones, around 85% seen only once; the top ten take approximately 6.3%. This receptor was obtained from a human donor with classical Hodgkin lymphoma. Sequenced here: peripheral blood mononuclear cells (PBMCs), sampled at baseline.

The CDR3: CASSDRDKNIQYF. For the CDR3, the DNA is TGCGCCAGCAGTGACCGTGACAAAAACATTCAGTACTTC. V is TRBV10-1 and J is TRBJ2-4, with D unclear. V was cut by 3 bases and J by 3 bases, with 6 bases left in between. CDR1 and CDR2 (germline): WNHNN, SYGVQD (reference sequence). CDR3 length: 13 residues.